These 21 T cell receptor beta chains originate from one sample sequenced in a study of blood T cells in healthy people across ages (dated by TCRdb to between 2015 and 2017). The library came from 5' RACE. TCRdb names Illumina HiSeq 2500 as the instrument used. A second 7 to 11 cycle PCR used a sample-barcoded 5' primer and a J-beta primer mix. Through fastp at Q25 and MiXCR, TCRdb rebuilt clones from the public reads, retaining in-frame beta chains. Rows merge per CDR3 protein into single entries with the most common DNA and genes. The sample table lists 1.5 million to 2 million distinct CDR3 sequences, around half of them with a count of one. Of the sample, 2% to 2.5% is held by the ten largest clones. The specimen sequenced was blood. The receptors shown here come from a woman in her 40s in good health.

The sample holds many counts of this clonotype. The rearrangement links TRBV7-2 to TRBJ2-3; D is perhaps TRBD1 (6 bases). V gave up 5 bases and J gave up 5 bases, with 14 bases separating them. Germline V gene sequence: CDR1 SGHTA, CDR2 FQGNSA. This CDR3 region has 14 residues. Here the CDR3 reads CASSPMGARDTQYF. The DNA of the CDR3 is TGTGCCAGCAGCCCCATGGGGGCAAGAGATACGCAGTATTTT.

A few counts support this clonotype. J is TRBJ2-1 and V is TRBV29-1; a weak D match, TRBD2 (6 bases). This CDR3 has 13 residues. Per germline, CDR1 SQVTM and CDR2 ANQGSEA. Trimming removed 7 bases at V and 0 bases at J, with 10 bases between. CDR3 sequence reads: CSGGGDSYNEQFF. The CDR3 DNA sequence: TGCAGCGGAGGAGGGGACTCCTACAATGAGCAGTTCTTC.

V usage is TRBV6-1 and J usage is TRBJ2-3; no clear D. This CDR3 contains 14 residues. The ends were cut back, 4 bases at V and 4 bases at J, with 12 bases in the middle. CDR1 is MNHNS and CDR2 is SASEGT in the germline V gene. CDR3 DNA: TGTGCCAGCAGTGGGGCTGGGGTAGCAGATACGCAGTATTTT. Residues: CASSGAGVADTQYF.

The chain recombines TRBV4-1 with TRBJ2-1; D is unclear. V gave up 2 bases and J gave up 2 bases, with 16 bases separating them. The germline gives CDR1 MGHRA, CDR2 YSYEKL. This CDR3 comprises 17 residues. The CDR3 is CASSQLISRAPYNEQFF. The CDR3 DNA sequence: TGCGCCAGCAGCCAATTAATCTCTAGAGCCCCCTACAATGAGCAGTTCTTC.

The chain is built from TRBV27 and TRBJ2-1, with 9 bases fitting TRBD2. The CDR3 extends over 15 amino acids. Germline V gene sequence: CDR1 MNHEY, CDR2 SMNVEV (reference sequence). The junction had 12 bases not matched to a gene; V was cut back by 5 bases and J by 10 bases. The CDR3 sequence is CASSPRIAGVFEQFF. Written as DNA, the CDR3 is TGTGCCAGCAGTCCGCGGATAGCGGGGGTATTCGAGCAGTTCTTC.

This clonotype was detected a few times. The chain recombines TRBV7-2 with TRBJ2-7; D is perhaps TRBD1 or TRBD2 (6 bases each). The end of the DNA fits TRBJ2-5 better, so the J call may be wrong. Germline-derived CDR1 and CDR2 are SGHTA and FQGNSA. The CDR3 loop spans 14 amino acids. The CDR3 DNA follows: TGTGCCAGCAGCTCCCTCGGAGGGGGGGAGACCCAGTACTTC. Translated, it gives CASSSLGGGETQYF.

This clonotype has a handful of counts. This chain connects TRBV2 to TRBJ1-2; possibly TRBD1 for D (6 bases). CDR3 length: 13 residues. Trimming took 6 bases from V and 0 from J, leaving 8 bases between them. Germline CDR1 is SNHLY and CDR2 is FYNNEI. The CDR3 is CASRGDTNYGYTF. DNA for the CDR3: TGTGCCAGCAGGGGGGACACTAACTATGGCTACACCTTC. Supplemented by reference TRBV2 and TRBJ1-2, the full variable domain reads EPEVTQTPSHQVTQMGQEVILRCVPISNHLYFYWYRQILGQKVEFLVSFYNNEISEKSEIFDDQFSVERPDGSNFTLKIRSTKLEDSAMYFCASRGDTNYGYTFGSGTRLTVV.

In its sample, this clonotype was seen a few times. V usage is TRBV29-1 and J usage is TRBJ2-1; D gene ambiguous. CDR3 size: 12 residues. V lost 3 bases, J lost 3 bases, and 6 bases lay in between. Germline assignment: CDR1 SQVTM and CDR2 ANQGSEA. This chain's CDR3 is CSVDDFYNEQFF. CDR3 in DNA: TGCAGCGTTGATGACTTCTACAATGAGCAGTTCTTC.

The chain employs TRBV20-1 and TRBJ2-1; D uncertain. This CDR3 comprises 14 residues. V dropped 1 base and J dropped 6 bases, with 13 bases sitting between them. Germline-derived CDR1 and CDR2 are DFQATT and SNEGSKA (reference sequence). CDR3 nucleotides: TGCAGTGCTAGAGTGGTAGGATGGGGCAATGAGCAGTTCTTC. This translates into CSARVVGWGNEQFF.

The V call is TRBV12-3 or TRBV12-4, the J call TRBJ1-4; 10 positions agree with TRBD1. This CDR3 has 14 residues. Germline trimming cut 6 bases from V and 5 bases from J; bases unmatched to any gene: 3. CDR3 nucleotide sequence: TGTGCCAGCAGGACAGGGGGCGGGAATGAAAAACTGTTTTTT. It yields the protein CASRTGGGNEKLFF.

The chain couples TRBV20-1 to TRBJ2-7; D remains unclear. The CDR3 loop spans 16 amino acids. V was clipped by 4 bases and J by 4 bases, with 23 bases between them. Germline V gives CDR1 DFQATT, CDR2 SNEGSKA (reference sequence). The CDR3 loop reads CSAKPATINNRYEQYF. The CDR3 coding sequence is TGCAGTGCTAAACCCGCGACGATCAACAATAGATACGAGCAGTACTTC.

In this sample, this clonotype turned up a few times. For the CDR3, the DNA is TGTGCCAGCGGTCACGCTTACAATGAGCAGTTCTTC. Its protein is CASGHAYNEQFF. The chain combines TRBV7-3 with TRBJ2-1; D gene ambiguous. Germline V CDR1 and CDR2: SGHTA, FQGTGA. With 8 bases removed from V and 4 bases from J, the gap between germline ends came to 9 bases. This CDR3 has 12 amino acids.

This clonotype appeared a few times. The chain couples TRBV2 to TRBJ2-7; no firm D call. The CDR3 spans 10 residues. V was pared by 9 bases and J by 7 bases, with 10 bases between. From germline, CDR1 is SNHLY and CDR2 FYNNEI. The CDR3 DNA reads TGTGCCAGTTTGCATGGGGAGCAGTACTTC. This gives the protein CASLHGEQYF.

The gene calls are TRBV5-1 and TRBJ2-1; D is ambiguous. V was shortened by 5 bases and J by 6 bases, with 21 bases between the two germline ends. The germline CDR1 and CDR2 sequences are SGHRS and YFSETQ. The CDR3 is made up of 16 amino acids. As DNA, the CDR3 is TGCGCCAGCAGGACCCGCGGAGCAGGCACCACCAATGAGCAGTTCTTC. Its protein is CASRTRGAGTTNEQFF.

The chain joins TRBV18 to TRBJ1-2; D ambiguous. Trimming removed 2 bases at V and 7 bases at J, with 8 bases between. Germline V gene lookup returns CDR1 KGHSH and CDR2 LQKENI. The length of the CDR3 is 12 residues. This chain's CDR3 is CASSPYLGGYTF. In nucleotides, the CDR3 is TGTGCCAGCTCACCATACCTGGGTGGCTACACCTTC.

This chain links TRBV20-1 with TRBJ1-2; D uncertain. Per the germline V gene, CDR1 is DFQATT and CDR2 is SNEGSKA (reference sequence). The CDR3 spans 14 residues. The V end was cut by 0 bases, the J end by 8 bases, with 16 bases between. CDR3 nucleotide sequence: TGCAGTGCTAGAGATCACAGAGGCAAGGAGGGCTACACCTTC. Amino acids: CSARDHRGKEGYTF.

The chain links TRBV20-1 to TRBJ2-5, with 9 bases matching TRBD2. Germline CDR1 and CDR2: DFQATT and SNEGSKA (reference sequence). The CDR3 consists of 15 residues. Germline trimming cut 6 bases from V and 4 bases from J; bases unmatched to any gene: 12. The CDR3, as DNA: TGCAGTGCCCCCAACATTCTAGCGGGGCCAGAGACCCAGTACTTC. Its translation is CSAPNILAGPETQYF.

On this clonotype itself: Mismatch with germline at one junction end may stem from a read error. CDR3 protein: CAVRWALAINYGYTF. The CDR3, as DNA: TGTGCCGTCAGGTGGGCACTAGCCATTAACTATGGCTACACCTTC. V gene TRBV10-3 combines with J gene TRBJ1-2; D call uncertain. The CDR3 is 15 residues long. In germline, CDR1 is ENHRY, CDR2 SYGVKD.

This clonotype occurred a few times. CDR3 loop: CASSLVARTLETQYF. The DNA for the CDR3 is TGTGCCAGCAGCTTAGTAGCTAGAACACTGGAGACCCAGTACTTC. This chain connects TRBV7-2 to TRBJ2-5; D is ambiguous. Trimming took 1 base from V and 5 from J, leaving 14 bases between them. The CDR3 spans 15 residues. CDR1 and CDR2 (germline): SGHTA, FQGNSA.

This clonotype occurred a few times. The chain links TRBV12-3 or TRBV12-4 to TRBJ2-5; no reliable D call. Trimming removed 1 base at V and 2 bases at J, with 11 bases between. This CDR3 spans 15 amino acids. CDR3 protein: CASSLVGRHQETQYF. In DNA form, the CDR3 reads TGTGCCAGCAGTTTAGTTGGTAGACATCAAGAGACCCAGTACTTC.

Points on this clonotype: Mismatch with germline at one junction end may stem from a read error. The chain has TRBV7-9 and TRBJ2-7, with no clear D. The closer fit of TRBJ2-5 to the DNA end suggests the J call may be wrong. The CDR3 sequence is 15 residues long. Germline V gene lookup returns CDR1 SEHNR and CDR2 FQNEAQ (reference sequence). The CDR3 bases are TGTGCCAGCAGATTAGGAGCGTCGGTGGTGGAGACCCAGTACTTC. This encodes CASRLGASVVETQYF.